This paragraph covers one T cell receptor (beta chain) sequence. Its cognate antigen has yet to be identified. No per-base quality is available; no much larger clone lies one base away. This sample was taken from a study of control samples from healthy donors and cancer patients (dated by TCRdb to the early 2020s). Preparation of the library involved the immunoSEQ multiplex PCR assay. TCRdb mirrors the immuneACCESS table, restricted to in-frame sequences. Some clones are absent from its copies; in checked studies, under half trace to an unresolved V gene, and the reason for the others is unknown. The sample table records about 130,000 clones; approximately 92% of these occur just once. The ten largest clonotypes hold 2.5% of the sample. The material sequenced was blood. This clonotype was obtained from a man in his forties or fifties in good health.

The CDR3 protein sequence reads: CASSAYGRGTQYF. In nucleotide form, the sequence is TGTGCCAGCAGCGCCTACGGGCGTGGTACGCAGTATTTT. The V gene is TRBV7-3 and the J gene is TRBJ2-3; the D segment cannot be called with confidence. The CDR1 and CDR2 encoded by the germline V gene are SGHTA and FQGTGA. V sheds 5 bases and J sheds 8 bases, leaving 14 bases between their ends. The CDR3 goes from the cysteine to the phenylalanine over 13 residues. Only CDR3 DNA is held: 39 bases, read in frame from base 1.